What follows are 9 T cell receptor beta chains derived from one specimen sequenced in a study of cytomegalovirus exposure and HLA in healthy donors. Repertoires were generated with immunoSEQ multiplex PCR, while TCRdb's copy carries only in-frame clones and drops some. The sample carries some 170,000 clones, roughly 86% recorded once. The sequencing sample was made of PBMCs. The receptors originated from a man younger than 30 in good health and CMV-seropositive.

The rearrangement uses TRBV27 and TRBJ2-7; 7 bases match TRBD2. Trimming took 4 bases from V and 2 from J; bases not matched to a gene: 5. This CDR3 spans 14 amino acids. From germline, CDR1 is MNHEY and CDR2 SMNVEV (reference sequence). CDR3 in amino acids: CASSYGGRAYEQYF. The CDR3 DNA reads as TGTGCCAGCAGTTACGGTGGGAGGGCCTACGAGCAGTACTTC.

The rearrangement joins TRBV9 to TRBJ2-3; tentatively, D is TRBD2 (5 bases). The CDR3 covers 15 residues. The germline V and J ends were trimmed by 4 bases and 2 bases, with 14 bases remaining between them. Per germline, CDR1 SGDLS and CDR2 YYNGEE. The CDR3 sequence is CASSPIRDYTDTQYF. CDR3 DNA: TGTGCCAGCAGCCCGATCCGGGATTACACAGATACGCAGTATTTT.

CDR3 bases: TGTGCCAGTAGTATAGCAGGTCTCTCCTACAATGAGCAGTTCTTC. Translating it yields CASSIAGLSYNEQFF. The rearrangement uses TRBV19 and TRBJ2-1; D remains unclear. Germline CDR1 is LNHDA and CDR2 is SQIVND (reference sequence). The CDR3 length is 15 residues. Between the trimmed V and J ends, which lost 1 base and 0 bases, there was a span of 7 bases.

This clone appeared a few times. V gene TRBV2 combines with J gene TRBJ1-2; 8 positions agree with TRBD1. Looked up from germline, CDR1 is SNHLY and CDR2 is FYNNEI. The junction had 7 bases not matched to a gene; V was cut back by 11 bases and J by 8 bases. This CDR3 has 11 residues. The CDR3 region has the DNA TGTGCCTGCCCGGACAGGGACGGCTACACCTTC. Protein sequence: CACPDRDGYTF.

The rearrangement joins TRBV2 to TRBJ1-5; a weak D match, TRBD1 (6 bases). Deletions cut 6 bases from V and 4 bases from J, with 22 bases between. From germline, CDR1 is SNHLY and CDR2 FYNNEI. This CDR3 has 17 residues. Written as DNA, the CDR3 is TGTGCCAGCAGAATTGACAATAACAGGGTACTTAATCAGCCCCAGCATTTT. Its protein product is CASRIDNNRVLNQPQHF.

This clone was recorded only once. This chain joins TRBV28 and TRBJ2-7; a possible D gene is TRBD2 (6 bases). CDR1 and CDR2 (germline): MDHEN, SYDVKM. V was shortened by 4 bases and J by 3 bases, with 16 bases between the two germline ends. The CDR3 spans 15 residues. The CDR3 coding sequence is TGTGCCAGCAGTTCCGTCGGAGGAGGGATCTACGAGCAGTACTTC. As protein: CASSSVGGGIYEQYF.

As DNA, the CDR3 is TGCAGCGGGGCCCTTGGAAACACCATATATTTT. Its translation: CSGALGNTIYF. The V call is TRBV29-1, the J call TRBJ1-3; D gene uncertain. Trimming left V 7 bases short and J 3 bases short, with 7 bases between. The length of the CDR3 is 11 residues. Germline assignment: CDR1 SQVTM and CDR2 ANQGSEA.

The genes are TRBV6-5 and TRBJ2-1; 8 bases line up with TRBD2. The V gene end was trimmed by 2 bases and the J gene end by 6 bases; junction bases not matched to a gene: 6. The CDR3 is 15 amino acids. Germline values: CDR1 MNHEY, CDR2 SVGAGI. The CDR3: CASSYHAAGGNEQFF. DNA for the CDR3: TGTGCCAGCAGTTACCATGCGGCGGGAGGCAATGAGCAGTTCTTC.

This chain connects TRBV29-1 to TRBJ1-4; D unclear. The CDR3 covers 13 residues. Germline-derived CDR1 and CDR2 are SQVTM and ANQGSEA. V was pared by 5 bases and J by 7 bases, with 14 bases between. The CDR3 sequence is CSVRPQEGEKLFF. The CDR3 nucleotides read TGCAGCGTTAGGCCCCAGGAGGGTGAAAAACTGTTTTTT. The full variable domain, completed using reference TRBV29-1 and TRBJ1-4, is SAVISQKPSRDICQRGTSLTIQCQVDSQVTMMFWYRQQPGQSLTLIATANQGSEATYESGFVIDKFPISRPNLTFSTLTVSNMSPEDSSIYLCSVRPQEGEKLFFGSGTQLSVL.